This TCR beta chain derives from a study of T cell responses to AZD1222 COVID-19 vaccine. General study points: At baseline, just 5 or 6 AZD1222 recipients tested seropositive. Repertoire sampling was restricted to post-peak T cell response timepoints.

To note about this clone: Its target is not known.

Whether given at about 4 or about 12 weeks, second doses were pooled. The protocol was immunoSEQ multiplex PCR, while the TCRdb copy is restricted to in-frame clones and leaves out a portion. This sample has 130,000 to 150,000 clones, with about 92% found just once. The origin of this receptor is an adult who received the AZD1222 COVID-19 vaccine. The sample in question was peripheral blood, obtained 28 days after the second AZD1222 dose.

CDR3 amino acids: CASSLETAGGEGYLGNTIYF. Here the CDR3 DNA reads TGTGCCAGCAGCTTAGAGACCGCCGGGGGAGAGGGCTACCTTGGAAACACCATATATTTT. The chain couples TRBV7-6 to TRBJ1-3; the D gene is possibly TRBD1 (5 bases). The V end was cut by 1 base, the J end by 3 bases, with 25 bases between. CDR3 length: 20 residues. CDR1 SGHVS and CDR2 FNYEAQ come from the germline V gene.